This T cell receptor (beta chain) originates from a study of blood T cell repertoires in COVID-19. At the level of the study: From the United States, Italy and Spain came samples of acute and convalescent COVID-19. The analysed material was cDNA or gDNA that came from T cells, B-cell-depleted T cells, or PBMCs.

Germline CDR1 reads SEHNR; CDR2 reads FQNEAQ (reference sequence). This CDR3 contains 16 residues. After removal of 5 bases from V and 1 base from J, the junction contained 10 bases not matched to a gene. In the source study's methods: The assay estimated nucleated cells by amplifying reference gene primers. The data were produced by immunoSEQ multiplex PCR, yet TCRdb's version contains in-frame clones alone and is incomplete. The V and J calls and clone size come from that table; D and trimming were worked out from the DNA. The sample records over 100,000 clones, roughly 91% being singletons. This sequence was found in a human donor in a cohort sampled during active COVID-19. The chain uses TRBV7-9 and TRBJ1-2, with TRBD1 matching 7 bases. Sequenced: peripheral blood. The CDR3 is CASSATGQRINYGYTF. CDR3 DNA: TGTGCCAGCAGCGCGACGGGACAGCGAATTAACTATGGCTACACCTTC.